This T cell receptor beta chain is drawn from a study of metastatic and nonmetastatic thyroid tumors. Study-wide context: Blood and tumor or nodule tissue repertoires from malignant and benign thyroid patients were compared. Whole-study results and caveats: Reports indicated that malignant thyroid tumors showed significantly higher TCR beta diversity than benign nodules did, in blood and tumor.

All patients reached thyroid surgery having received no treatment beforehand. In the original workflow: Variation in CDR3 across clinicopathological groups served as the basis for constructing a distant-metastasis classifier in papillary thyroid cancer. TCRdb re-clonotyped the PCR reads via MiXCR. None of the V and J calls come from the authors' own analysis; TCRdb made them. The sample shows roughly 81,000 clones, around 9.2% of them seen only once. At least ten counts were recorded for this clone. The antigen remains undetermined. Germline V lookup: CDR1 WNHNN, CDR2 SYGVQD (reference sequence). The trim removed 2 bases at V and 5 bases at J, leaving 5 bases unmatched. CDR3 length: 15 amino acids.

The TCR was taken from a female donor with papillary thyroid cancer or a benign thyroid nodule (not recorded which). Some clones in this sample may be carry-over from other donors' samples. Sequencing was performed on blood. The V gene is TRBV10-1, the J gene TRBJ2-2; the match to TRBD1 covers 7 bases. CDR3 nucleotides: TGCGCCAGCAGTGAGGACAGGGCCAGTACCGGGGAGCTGTTTTTT. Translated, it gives CASSEDRASTGELFF.